The 26 T cell receptor beta chains below were found in one sample sequenced in a study of T cell changes during pregnancy in multiple sclerosis. The method was immunoSEQ multiplex PCR; TCRdb's version includes in-frame clones alone and lacks a portion of them. The profile shows roughly 110,000 clones, less than 95% of them singletons. The source material was peripheral blood, sampled in the third trimester of pregnancy. Every receptor here comes from a female donor in good health, enrolled as a control in a pregnancy study.

The V and J genes are TRBV4-3 and TRBJ1-2; the match to TRBD1 covers 7 bases. The germline V gene encodes CDR1 LGHNA and CDR2 YSLEER. CDR3 length: 15 residues. The V gene end was trimmed by 0 bases and the J gene end by 5 bases; junction bases not matched to a gene: 6. CDR3 in DNA: TGCGCCAGCAGCCAAGATGTGGGACAGTCTTATGGCTACACCTTC. Protein product: CASSQDVGQSYGYTF.

V gene TRBV28 combines with J gene TRBJ2-7; TRBD1 is a possible D gene (6 bases). The V end lost 3 bases, the J end lost 2 bases, and 11 bases lay between the germline ends. CDR1 is MDHEN and CDR2 is SYDVKM in the germline V gene. CDR3 length: 14 residues. DNA of the CDR3: TGTGCCAGCAGTTTGGAACAGGGAGCCTACGAGCAGTACTTC. Amino acid sequence: CASSLEQGAYEQYF.

This sequence joins TRBV7-3 and TRBJ1-2; TRBD1 matches 7 bases. Trimming at V came to 2 bases and at J to 7 bases, leaving 4 bases not matched to a gene. Germline-derived CDR1 and CDR2 are SGHTA and FQGTGA. The CDR3 consists of 13 residues. The CDR3 here is CASSLDRAGGYTF. CDR3 DNA sequence: TGTGCCAGCAGCTTAGACAGGGCTGGTGGCTACACCTTC.

This rearrangement joins TRBV6-5 to TRBJ1-2; weak D call: TRBD1 (6 bases). The length of the CDR3 is 13 residues. CDR1 and CDR2 (germline): MNHEY, SVGAGI. V lost 8 bases and J lost 3, with 13 bases in between. CDR3 loop: CASRPGVYYGYTF. The CDR3 coding sequence is TGTGCCAGCCGGCCAGGGGTTTACTATGGCTACACCTTC.

The chain couples TRBV6-5 to TRBJ1-1, with D possibly matching TRBD1 (6 bases). The germline V gene has CDR1 MNHEY and CDR2 SVGAGI. Trimming removed 5 bases at V and 4 bases at J, with 17 bases between. The CDR3 is 15 residues long. The CDR3 region is CASSIQGGTGTEAFF. Here the CDR3 DNA reads TGTGCCAGCAGTATACAAGGGGGAACCGGCACTGAAGCTTTCTTT.

J is TRBJ2-1 and V is TRBV19; the D gene is possibly TRBD2 (5 bases). The CDR3 has 13 residues. CDR1 is LNHDA and CDR2 is SQIVND in the germline V gene (reference sequence). Trimming stripped 7 bases from V and 5 bases from J, with 12 bases between. The CDR3 is CASKISGDNEQFF. In DNA form, the CDR3 reads TGTGCCAGTAAAATCAGCGGAGACAATGAGCAGTTCTTC.

The chain recombines TRBV18 with TRBJ1-3; TRBD1 agrees at 7 bases. This CDR3 is built from 14 residues. After removal of 3 bases from V and 2 bases from J, the junction contained 1 base not matched to a gene. Germline CDR1 reads KGHSH; CDR2 reads LQKENI. The CDR3 DNA reads TGTGCCAGCTCACCCGACAGGGCTGGAAACACCATATATTTT. Translation: CASSPDRAGNTIYF.

This chain connects TRBV4-2 to TRBJ1-2; D gene unclear. V dropped 0 bases and J dropped 0 bases, with 8 bases sitting between them. CDR1 and CDR2 (germline): LGHNA, YNFKEQ. CDR3 length equals 15 residues. For the CDR3, the DNA is TGTGCCAGCAGCCAAGAGCTAACAGCTAACTATGGCTACACCTTC. Amino acid sequence: CASSQELTANYGYTF.

This sequence joins TRBV19 and TRBJ2-7; possibly TRBD2 for D (6 bases). Trimming stripped 5 bases from V and 7 bases from J, with 15 bases between. Germline assignment: CDR1 LNHDA and CDR2 SQIVND (reference sequence). The CDR3 has 13 residues. Here the CDR3 reads CASSRPGRDEQYF. The CDR3 region has the DNA TGTGCCAGTAGTCGTCCAGGGCGGGATGAGCAGTACTTC.

The chain carries TRBV19 and TRBJ1-4; D remains unclear. Trimming stripped 3 bases from V and 4 bases from J, with 12 bases between. Germline V gives CDR1 LNHDA, CDR2 SQIVND (reference sequence). The CDR3 spans 15 residues. CDR3 sequence: CASSIFQANNEKLFF. Written as DNA, the CDR3 is TGTGCCAGTAGTATCTTCCAGGCAAATAATGAAAAACTGTTTTTT.

The rearrangement joins TRBV2 to TRBJ1-2; perhaps TRBD1 as D (5 bases). V was shortened by 7 bases and J by 7 bases, with 16 bases between the two germline ends. The germline V gene has CDR1 SNHLY and CDR2 FYNNEI. This CDR3 spans 13 amino acids. CDR3 amino acids: CASTRGGVGGYTF. CDR3 bases: TGTGCCAGCACGAGGGGAGGGGTTGGTGGCTACACCTTC.

This chain links TRBV4-3 with TRBJ2-7, with a tentative D call TRBD2 (6 bases). CDR1 is LGHNA, CDR2 YSLEER, per germline. The CDR3 totals 14 residues. The V gene lost 2 bases and the J gene lost 0 bases, with 8 bases spanning the gap. The CDR3 DNA sequence: TGCGCCAGCAGCCAACTAGCGAACTCCTACGAGCAGTACTTC. This gives the protein CASSQLANSYEQYF.

V gene TRBV5-5 combines with J gene TRBJ1-1; D is ambiguous. Germline V lookup: CDR1 SGHKS, CDR2 YYEKEE (reference sequence). This CDR3 contains 11 residues. Deletions cut 2 bases from V and 10 bases from J, with 9 bases between. The CDR3: CASSFLGRAFF. CDR3 sequence (DNA): TGTGCCAGCAGCTTCTTAGGGAGAGCTTTCTTT. Filled out from reference TRBV5-5 and TRBJ1-1, the complete variable domain reads DAGVTQSPTHLIKTRGQQVTLRCSPISGHKSVSWYQQVLGQGPQFIFQYYEKEERGRGNFPDRFSARQFPNYSSELNVNALLLGDSALYLCASSFLGRAFFGQGTRLTVV.

V gene TRBV2 combines with J gene TRBJ1-2; D is possibly TRBD1 (6 bases). The germline V gene encodes CDR1 SNHLY and CDR2 FYNNEI. Trimming took off 8 bases at V and 4 bases at J, with 20 bases between the two ends. The CDR3 extends over 15 amino acids. CDR3 region: CASPTPPTGSYGYTF. The CDR3 DNA follows: TGTGCCAGCCCCACCCCTCCTACAGGGTCCTATGGCTACACCTTC.

The V and J genes are TRBV14 and TRBJ2-3; weak D call: TRBD2 (5 bases). V shed 2 bases and J shed 7 bases, with 19 bases lying between them. Germline CDR1 reads SGHDN; CDR2 reads FVKESK. CDR3 length equals 16 residues. This chain's CDR3 is CASSQIVTNTGNTQYF. Written as DNA, the CDR3 is TGTGCCAGCAGCCAAATCGTCACCAACACGGGGAATACGCAGTATTTT.

This clone was detected only once. Other DNA sequences from this sample encode an identical CDR3 as well. The chain has TRBV9 and TRBJ2-5, with 7 nucleotides matching TRBD1. J lost 5 bases, V lost 0 bases, and 1 base had no gene match. Germline values: CDR1 SGDLS, CDR2 YYNGEE. There are 13 residues in the CDR3. The CDR3 region is CASSVDRGETQYF. The CDR3 nucleotides are TGTGCCAGCAGCGTAGACAGGGGTGAGACCCAGTACTTC.

This sequence joins TRBV29-1 and TRBJ1-1; 7 bases map to TRBD1. The germline CDR1 and CDR2 sequences are SQVTM and ANQGSEA. This CDR3 contains 15 residues. V was pared by 6 bases and J by 1 base, with 11 bases of the junction left unmatched. The CDR3 DNA follows: TGCAGCGTCCTCGGAACAGGGGCCTCGAACACTGAAGCTTTCTTT. It is translated as CSVLGTGASNTEAFF.

The V gene is TRBV6-1, the J gene TRBJ1-2; D uncertain. Per the germline V gene, CDR1 is MNHNS and CDR2 is SASEGT. V was trimmed by 6 bases and J by 9 bases, leaving 14 bases between them. The length of the CDR3 is 12 residues. CDR3 in amino acids: CASRAVEGSYTF. The CDR3 nucleotides are TGTGCCAGCAGGGCGGTAGAGGGCAGCTACACCTTC.

The chain employs TRBV7-9 and TRBJ1-1, with 7 bases lining up with TRBD1. Unmatched junction bases numbered 3, after V lost 5 bases and J lost 0 bases. Germline CDR1 is SEHNR and CDR2 is FQNEAQ (reference sequence). CDR3 size: 14 residues. The CDR3 reads CASSAGQMNTEAFF. The CDR3 DNA follows: TGTGCCAGCAGCGCGGGACAGATGAACACTGAAGCTTTCTTT.

This rearrangement joins TRBV5-4 to TRBJ2-1; D perhaps matches TRBD1 (5 bases). From germline, CDR1 is SGHNT and CDR2 YYREEE (reference sequence). V gave up 4 bases and J gave up 10 bases, with 9 bases separating them. The length of the CDR3 is 11 residues. The CDR3: CASSLGQEQFF. CDR3 DNA: TGTGCCAGCAGCCTAGGACAAGAGCAGTTCTTC.

In DNA form, the CDR3 reads TGTGCCAGTAGTGCTATCCGGGACAGGAGATCGGGGGCACCCCTCCACTTT. It translates to CASSAIRDRRSGAPLHF. This sequence joins TRBV19 and TRBJ1-6; TRBD1 aligns across 8 bases. The CDR3 is 17 residues long. Germline loops: CDR1 LNHDA, CDR2 SQIVND (reference sequence). With V trimmed by 5 bases and J by 11 bases, 17 bases remained unmatched.

CDR3 loop: CASNRGLVSGEQFF. In DNA, the CDR3 is TGTGCCAGTAACAGAGGACTCGTCTCAGGAGAGCAGTTCTTC. The gene calls are TRBV19 and TRBJ2-1; TRBD2 might be the D (5 bases). The CDR3 covers 14 residues. Germline loops: CDR1 LNHDA, CDR2 SQIVND (reference sequence). The V and J ends lost 7 bases and 10 bases respectively, with 20 bases between them. The full variable domain, its missing parts supplied by reference TRBV19 and TRBJ2-1, is DGGITQSPKYLFRKEGQNVTLSCEQNLNHDAMYWYRQDPGQGLRLIYYSQIVNDFQKGDIAEGYSVSREKKESFPLTVTSAQKNPTAFYLCASNRGLVSGEQFFGPGTRLTVL.

The chain joins TRBV14 to TRBJ1-1; D unresolved. The CDR3 contains 13 residues. Germline V CDR1 and CDR2: SGHDN, FVKESK. Trimming took off 3 bases at V and 6 bases at J, with 11 bases between the two ends. This CDR3 reads CASSQVFSAEAFF. As DNA, the CDR3 is TGTGCCAGCAGCCAGGTTTTTTCGGCTGAAGCTTTCTTT.

This chain connects TRBV11-1 to TRBJ2-1, with D possibly being TRBD2 (6 bases). Trimming cost V 7 bases and J 8 bases, with 15 bases left between them. Germline assignment: CDR1 SGHAT and CDR2 FQDESV (reference sequence). The CDR3 contains 13 residues. CDR3 DNA: TGTGCCAGCACCCCTGCGGGGTTGGATGAGCAGTTCTTC. This gives the protein CASTPAGLDEQFF.

The chain uses TRBV7-9 and TRBJ1-2; 8 bases are a match to TRBD1. With V trimmed by 4 bases and J by 4 bases, 20 bases remained unmatched. This CDR3 has 19 residues. CDR1 and CDR2 from the germline V gene are SEHNR and FQNEAQ (reference sequence). Written as DNA, the CDR3 is TGTGCCAGCAGCTCAGACCCGGGACAGGAAGGCTCCAGAGGCTATGGCTACACCTTC. Encoded protein: CASSSDPGQEGSRGYGYTF.

This clone was seen at least ten times. The J gene is TRBJ1-6, the V gene TRBV9, with D unclear. Trimming took off 1 base at V and 11 bases at J, with 19 bases between the two ends. Germline V gene data show CDR1 as SGDLS and CDR2 as YYNGEE. The CDR3 runs 16 residues. The CDR3 DNA sequence: TGTGCCAGCAGCGTACCAGATCGCCGGGGTAAAACACCCCTCCACTTT. It encodes CASSVPDRRGKTPLHF.